This T cell receptor (beta chain) was identified in a study of CD8 T cells in Susac syndrome (dated by TCRdb to between 2018 and 2021). In the study overall: Among the sequenced Susac syndrome patients, roughly six had clinically active disease and eight were in clinical remission. CD8+ T cell repertoire clonality was compared between some 12 healthy donors, some 14 Susac syndrome patients and 15 or so multiple sclerosis patients. Repertoire sequencing was used to test whether CD8+ T cell activation and differentiation in Susac syndrome was antigen driven. At blood withdrawal, Susac syndrome patients were either therapy-naive, taking corticosteroids (in some cases with IVIg as well), or taking IVIg alone.

RNA was extracted using the RNeasy kit, and roughly 0.5 to 1 ug of the RNA was reverse transcribed with random hexamers. The immunoSEQ multiplex PCR assay, which covers 54 Vbeta and 13 Jbeta segments, was used to amplify TCR beta CDR3 regions. PCR amplification bias was corrected using a synthetic template baseline for primer optimization and computational correction. The source study handled its data this way. Reads were assigned to V, D and J genes according to IMGT and analyzed in immunoSEQ Analyzer, with only productive sequences retained. To calculate clonality, Shannon entropy was normalized by log2 of the number of productive unique sequences and then subtracted from one. For each patient and control, public and private clones were evaluated within the 100 most prevalent clones. Clones were defined as Susac-specific if absent from the healthy and MS cohorts, from 1052 published viral clones and from other ImmuneACCESS disease sequences. TCRdb passed the public sequencing reads through fastp at Q25 and MiXCR, retaining productive beta sequences. Identical CDR3 protein sequences are pooled into one entry, listed with their most common genes and DNA. For this entry, the V and J calls and clone size follow TCRdb and not the study's own pipeline. This sample has about 190,000 distinct CDR3 sequences in its table, and about 95% of those were observed once. The top ten hold about 0.17% of the sample.

A word on this clonotype: What this receptor recognizes is not known. Compared with germline, one end of the junction differs, possibly owing to a read error.

Overall results and qualifications from the work: Looking at Susac-specific public clones, the researchers identified around 15 in the total CD8+ repertoire and a few in the CD8+ TEMRA repertoire. The number of individuals in the TCR sequencing and HLA analysis was recognized as being relatively small. Clonal expansion was observed in Susac syndrome CD8+ repertoires, with the highest expansion in CD8+ TEMRA cells and greater expansion in clinically active than in remitting patients.

The CDR3 measures 15 amino acids from cysteine to phenylalanine. Only the CDR3 portion is preserved as DNA: 45 bases, with reading frame beginning at the first base. Peripheral blood CD8+ and CD4+ T cells from healthy donors, Susac syndrome patients and multiple sclerosis patients were profiled by high-throughput TCR beta sequencing. The Susac syndrome patients fulfilled recently defined diagnostic criteria for definite or probable disease. Bulk CD8+ and CD4+ T cells were purified by magnetic negative isolation, whereas CD8+ TEMRA cells were enriched by FACS. Blood was collected in EDTA tubes and processed within 24 hours, with PBMCs isolated through density gradient centrifugation. PBMCs destined for TCR sequencing were cryopreserved in liquid nitrogen and later thawed in a 37 °C water bath. The sorted or isolated CD4+, CD8+ and CD8+ TEMRA cells reached a purity of at least 90%.

The TCR originated in a human donor with Susac syndrome. The chain is assembled from TRBV12-3 or TRBV12-4 and TRBJ2-7; a weak D assignment points to TRBD1 (5 bases agree). The specimen was CD8+ T cells from PBMCs. The CDR3 protein is CASSSDSSSSHEQYF. In nucleotides, the sequence is TGTGCCAGCAGTTCAGACAGCTCGAGCTCCCACGAGCAGTACTTC.